This passage covers 2 T cell receptor beta chains from one sample sequenced in a study of human T cells and chemical hapten exposure. TCRdb independently ran MiXCR on the RACE reads; one entry per CDR3 protein. The top ten hold 8.5% to 10% of the sample, which has approximately 50,000 distinct CDR3 sequences, about 9.6% seen once. The time point is: pre-sensitization, week 0. Described treatment: therapeutic diphenylcyclopropenone sensitization with weekly scalp DPC. Before extraction, the whole blood was not fractionated, and total RNA was taken from it. The specimen comprised whole blood, sampled in connection with sensitization to the hapten diphenylcyclopropenone (DPC). The receptors shown here come from a woman aged 25-40 years with alopecia areata. Some clones in this sample may be carry-over from other donors' samples.

This clonotype showed up many times. The J gene is TRBJ1-5, the V gene TRBV20-1, with D possibly matching TRBD1 (6 bases). Looked up from germline, CDR1 is DFQATT and CDR2 is SNEGSKA (reference sequence). This CDR3 spans 15 amino acids. V was pared by 3 bases and J by 4 bases, with 16 bases between. CDR3: CSASLQGPGNQPQHF. CDR3 DNA sequence: TGCAGTGCTAGTCTACAGGGCCCCGGAAATCAGCCCCAGCATTTT.

In this sample, this clonotype turned up a few times. V gene TRBV18 combines with J gene TRBJ1-6; unclear D gene. Trimming removed 4 bases at V and 5 bases at J, with 15 bases between. From germline, CDR1 is KGHSH and CDR2 LQKENI. The CDR3 has 16 residues. The CDR3 nucleotides read TGTGCCAGCTCACTCGCGTCCTCAGAGCATAATTCACCCCTCCACTTT. Its translation: CASSLASSEHNSPLHF.